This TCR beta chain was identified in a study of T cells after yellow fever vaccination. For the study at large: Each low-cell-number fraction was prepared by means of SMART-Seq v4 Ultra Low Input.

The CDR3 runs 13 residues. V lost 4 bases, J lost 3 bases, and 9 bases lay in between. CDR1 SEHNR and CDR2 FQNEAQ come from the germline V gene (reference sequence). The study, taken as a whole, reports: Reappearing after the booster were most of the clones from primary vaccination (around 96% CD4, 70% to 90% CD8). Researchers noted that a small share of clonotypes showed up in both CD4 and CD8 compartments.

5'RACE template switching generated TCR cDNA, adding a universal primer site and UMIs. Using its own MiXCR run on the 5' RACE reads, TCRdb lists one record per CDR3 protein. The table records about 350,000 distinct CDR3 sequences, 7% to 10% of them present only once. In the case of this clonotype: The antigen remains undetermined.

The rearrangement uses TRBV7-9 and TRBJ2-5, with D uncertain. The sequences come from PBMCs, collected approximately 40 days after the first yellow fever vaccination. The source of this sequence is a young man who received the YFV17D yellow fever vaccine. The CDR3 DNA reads TGTGCCAGCAGCTCGAGCGTAGAAGAGACCCAGTACTTC. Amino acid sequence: CASSSSVEETQYF.